What follows are 20 T cell receptor beta chains derived from one specimen sequenced in a study of T-cell reconstitution after alpha-beta-depleted transplantation in children. Researchers prepared the TCRbeta library using unique molecular identifiers, the study reports. One entry per CDR3 protein results from TCRdb running MiXCR on the PCR reads. The data show around 700,000 distinct CDR3 sequences, with around 13% seen just once and 0.79% held by the top ten. Sequenced material: PBMCs, taken before TCRalphabeta/CD19-depleted stem cell transplant. The receptors come from a girl aged 2-9 years with congenital amegakaryocytic thrombocytopenia, due to receive a stem cell transplant.

This clonotype was observed a handful of times. The chain uses TRBV5-6 and TRBJ2-1; 12 positions agree with TRBD2. Germline trimming cut 2 bases from V and 4 bases from J; bases unmatched to any gene: 4. Germline-derived CDR1 and CDR2 are SGHDT and YYEEEE. The CDR3 runs to 16 residues. The CDR3 loop reads CASSLTSGRKYNEQFF. CDR3 in DNA: TGTGCCAGCAGCTTAACTAGCGGGAGGAAATACAATGAGCAGTTCTTC.

This rearrangement joins TRBV20-1 to TRBJ1-4; weak D call: TRBD1 (5 bases). V lost 5 bases to trimming and J lost 7 bases, with 11 bases between them. The germline V gene encodes CDR1 DFQATT and CDR2 SNEGSKA (reference sequence). CDR3 length: 12 residues. This CDR3 is CSALQGSEKLFF. The CDR3 DNA follows: TGCAGTGCTCTTCAGGGTAGTGAAAAACTGTTTTTT.

The chain links TRBV7-9 to TRBJ2-3, with D possibly TRBD2 on 5 matching bases. With 4 bases removed from V and 5 bases from J, the gap between germline ends came to 16 bases. Germline V gives CDR1 SEHNR, CDR2 FQNEAQ (reference sequence). This CDR3 region has 15 residues. In DNA form, the CDR3 reads TGTGCCAGCAGCTCTACTCCACCCGGGGAAGATACGCAGTATTTT. It codes for CASSSTPPGEDTQYF.

In its sample, this clonotype was seen a few times. This chain connects TRBV5-1 to TRBJ1-1, with TRBD1 identical over 8 bases. V shed 4 bases and J 0 bases; nucleotides not matched to a gene: 5. CDR3 length equals 15 residues. CDR1 and CDR2 (germline): SGHRS, YFSETQ. The DNA of the CDR3 is TGCGCCAGCAGCATGAAGACAGGGGTGAACACTGAAGCTTTCTTT. This sequence encodes CASSMKTGVNTEAFF.

This clonotype was counted a few times. The gene calls are TRBV27 and TRBJ2-2, with D perhaps matching TRBD1 (5 bases). The germline V gene has CDR1 MNHEY and CDR2 SMNVEV (reference sequence). Trimming left V 0 bases short and J 3 bases short, with 8 bases between. The CDR3 has 15 amino acids. CDR3 bases: TGTGCCAGCAGTTTATCGGCAGGGTACACCGGGGAGCTGTTTTTT. It encodes CASSLSAGYTGELFF.

The sample holds a few counts of this clonotype. J is TRBJ2-7 and V is TRBV30; D remains unclear. The V end was cut by 3 bases, the J end by 3 bases, with 9 bases between. Germline CDR1 is GTSNPN and CDR2 is SVGIG (reference sequence). This CDR3 contains 12 residues. The CDR3 DNA is TGTGCCTGGAGCTCTACTCTCTACGAGCAGTACTTC. This sequence encodes CAWSSTLYEQYF. The complete variable domain, with remaining parts taken from reference TRBV30 and TRBJ2-7, reads SQTIHQWPATLVQPVGSPLSLECTVEGTSNPNLYWYRQAAGRGLQLLFYSVGIGQISSEVPQNLSASRPQDRQFILSSKKLLLSDSGFYLCAWSSTLYEQYFGPGTRLTVT.

In its sample, this clonotype was seen many times. The chain uses TRBV6-5 and TRBJ2-1; 9 nucleotides align to TRBD2. V gave up 6 bases and J gave up 8 bases; unmatched junction bases: 11. Germline V gene lookup returns CDR1 MNHEY and CDR2 SVGAGI. CDR3 length: 15 amino acids. The CDR3 bases are TGTGCCAGCAGCGCCCCGGGACTAGCTCTTCATGAGCAGTTCTTC. Translated: CASSAPGLALHEQFF.

This clonotype was counted between two and nine times. The genes are TRBV5-5 and TRBJ2-1, with D tentatively TRBD1 (5 bases). The CDR3 extends over 15 amino acids. V was clipped by 0 bases and J by 9 bases, with 16 bases between them. Germline V gene sequence: CDR1 SGHKS, CDR2 YYEKEE (reference sequence). The DNA of the CDR3 is TGTGCCAGCAGCTTGGAGGGCTGGACGCAGGGTGAGCAGTTCTTC. This gives the protein CASSLEGWTQGEQFF.

A few counts support this clonotype. The chain links TRBV3-1 to TRBJ2-3, with a possible D match to TRBD1 (5 bases). Germline CDR1 reads LGHDT; CDR2 reads YNNKEL (reference sequence). The CDR3 contains 15 residues. V was clipped by 1 base and J by 5 bases, with 13 bases between them. This CDR3 is CASSQVGQGEDTQYF. In DNA form, the CDR3 reads TGTGCCAGCAGCCAAGTCGGGCAGGGCGAAGATACGCAGTATTTT.

V is TRBV6-2 or TRBV6-3 and J is TRBJ1-1, with a possible D match to TRBD1 (6 bases). V dropped 6 bases and J dropped 1 base, with 12 bases sitting between them. The CDR3 has 14 amino acids. Germline assignment: CDR1 MNHEY and CDR2 SVGEGT. CDR3 residues: CASRTTGGNTEAFF. The CDR3 bases are TGTGCCAGCAGAACGACAGGCGGGAACACTGAAGCTTTCTTT.

Concerning this clonotype: This may stem from a read error, because a much larger clone lies one nucleotide away. Here the CDR3 omits its conserved ending phenylalanine or tryptophan, so a read error is the likely source. The gene calls are TRBV29-1 and TRBJ2-1; D is uncertain. CDR3 length: 13 amino acids. In germline, CDR1 is SQVTM, CDR2 ANQGSEA. V dropped 8 bases and J dropped 0 bases, with 11 bases sitting between them. The CDR3 sequence is CSTTSSSYNEQFL. The CDR3 nucleotides are TGCAGCACAACTTCGAGCTCCTACAATGAGCAGTTCTTG.

This rearrangement joins TRBV5-1 to TRBJ2-5; tentative D call: TRBD1 (5 bases). Germline CDR1 reads SGHRS; CDR2 reads YFSETQ. The CDR3 sequence is 16 residues long. V lost 0 bases to trimming and J lost 5 bases, with 17 bases between them. The CDR3 protein is CASSLDPGQGLETQYF. CDR3 DNA sequence: TGCGCCAGCAGCTTGGATCCAGGGCAGGGATTGGAGACCCAGTACTTC. Using reference TRBV5-1 and TRBJ2-5 for the parts outside the CDR3, the full variable domain is KAGVTQTPRYLIKTRGQQVTLSCSPISGHRSVSWYQQTPGQGLQFLFEYFSETQRNKGNFPGRFSGRQFSNSRSEMNVSTLELGDSALYLCASSLDPGQGLETQYFGPGTRLLVL.

This clonotype was seen repeatedly, ten times or more. This sequence joins TRBV12-3 or TRBV12-4 and TRBJ1-1; D call uncertain. The CDR3 covers 14 residues. V was cut by 3 bases and J by 1 base, with 9 bases left in between. The DNA of the CDR3 is TGTGCCAGCAGTTTCGTGACATGGAACACTGAAGCTTTCTTT. As protein: CASSFVTWNTEAFF.

V is TRBV5-6 and J is TRBJ2-7; no definite D call. The V end was cut by 4 bases, the J end by 2 bases, with 13 bases between. There are 14 residues in the CDR3. CDR1 SGHDT and CDR2 YYEEEE come from the germline V gene. The CDR3 region is CASSGGKRAYEQYF. DNA of the CDR3: TGTGCCAGCAGCGGCGGAAAACGGGCCTACGAGCAGTACTTC.

V gene TRBV11-1 combines with J gene TRBJ2-7; the match to TRBD1 covers 8 bases. The germline V gene encodes CDR1 SGHAT and CDR2 FQDESV (reference sequence). V lost 5 bases and J lost 6; bases outside the gene matches: 15. CDR3 length: 16 amino acids. The CDR3 protein is CASSRGQGEMMSEQYF. For the CDR3, the DNA is TGTGCCAGCAGCCGAGGACAGGGAGAGATGATGAGCGAGCAGTACTTC. Combining the CDR3 with reference TRBV11-1 and TRBJ2-7 gives the whole variable domain EAEVAQSPRYKITEKSQAVAFWCDPISGHATLYWYRQILGQGPELLVQFQDESVVDDSQLPKDRFSAERLKGVDSTLKIQPAELGDSAMYLCASSRGQGEMMSEQYFGPGTRLTVT.

Only a few counts were recorded for this clonotype. This chain connects TRBV28 to TRBJ2-7; 8 bases are a match to TRBD2. CDR3 length: 15 residues. J gave up 3 bases and V 6 bases, and 10 bases lay outside the gene matches. Germline V gene sequence: CDR1 MDHEN, CDR2 SYDVKM. DNA for the CDR3: TGTGCCAGCAGCCCCATCAGCGGGAGTAACTACGAGCAGTACTTC. This gives the protein CASSPISGSNYEQYF.

This clonotype was observed a handful of times. This chain joins TRBV5-5 and TRBJ1-5, with D perhaps TRBD1 (5 bases). Germline CDR1 SGHKS, CDR2 YYEKEE (reference sequence). This CDR3 spans 15 amino acids. Trimming removed 4 bases at V and 6 bases at J, with 17 bases between. The CDR3 DNA sequence: TGTGCCAGCAGCCCACAAGGTTCGGGGGGTCAGCCCCAGCATTTT. It yields the protein CASSPQGSGGQPQHF. The full variable domain, completed using reference TRBV5-5 and TRBJ1-5, is DAGVTQSPTHLIKTRGQQVTLRCSPISGHKSVSWYQQVLGQGPQFIFQYYEKEERGRGNFPDRFSARQFPNYSSELNVNALLLGDSALYLCASSPQGSGGQPQHFGDGTRLSIL.

The table lists this clonotype with a few counts. The V call is TRBV4-1, the J call TRBJ1-3; a possible D gene is TRBD1 (6 bases). Germline V gives CDR1 MGHRA, CDR2 YSYEKL. Trimming removed 0 bases from V and 6 bases from J, with 12 bases in between. The CDR3 is 15 residues long. The CDR3, as DNA: TGCGCCAGCAGCCAAGACACAGGGTCGGCAAACACCATATATTTT. Its translation: CASSQDTGSANTIYF.

The sample holds many counts of this clonotype. The rearrangement uses TRBV20-1 and TRBJ2-1; TRBD2 matches at 8 bases. Germline trimming cut 6 bases from V and 9 bases from J; bases unmatched to any gene: 13. Germline V gene sequence: CDR1 DFQATT, CDR2 SNEGSKA (reference sequence). The CDR3 has 14 residues. The CDR3 DNA reads TGCAGTGCCTTTGTGGCGGGAGGAGGTAGTGAGCAGTTCTTC. It encodes CSAFVAGGGSEQFF.

This rearrangement joins TRBV5-6 to TRBJ2-2; TRBD1 aligns across 8 bases. V lost 0 bases to trimming and J lost 7 bases; unmatched junction nucleotides: 5. There are 15 residues in the CDR3. The germline CDR1 and CDR2 sequences are SGHDT and YYEEEE. This chain's CDR3 is CASSLVGTGVGELFF. As DNA, the CDR3 is TGTGCCAGCAGCTTGGTAGGGACAGGAGTCGGGGAGCTGTTTTTT. The full variable domain, its missing parts supplied by reference TRBV5-6 and TRBJ2-2, is DAGVTQSPTHLIKTRGQQVTLRCSPKSGHDTVSWYQQALGQGPQFIFQYYEEEERQRGNFPDRFSGHQFPNYSSELNVNALLLGDSALYLCASSLVGTGVGELFFGEGSRLTVL.